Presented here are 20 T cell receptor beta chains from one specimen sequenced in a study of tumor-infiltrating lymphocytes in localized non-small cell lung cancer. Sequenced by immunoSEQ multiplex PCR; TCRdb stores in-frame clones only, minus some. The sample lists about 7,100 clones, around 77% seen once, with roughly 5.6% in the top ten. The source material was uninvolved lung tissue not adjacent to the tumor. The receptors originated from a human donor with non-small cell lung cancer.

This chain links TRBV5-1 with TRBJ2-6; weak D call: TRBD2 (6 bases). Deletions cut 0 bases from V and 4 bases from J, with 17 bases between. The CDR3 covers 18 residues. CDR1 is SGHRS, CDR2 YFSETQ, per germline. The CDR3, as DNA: TGCGCCAGCAGCTTGGGCACTGTCTCGGCGGGGGGGGCCAACGTCCTGACTTTC. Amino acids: CASSLGTVSAGGANVLTF.

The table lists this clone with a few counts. The CDR3 reads CASRRDGAGDTQYF. Here the CDR3 DNA reads TGTGCCAGCAGACGGGACGGGGCAGGAGATACGCAGTATTTT. This chain connects TRBV25-1 to TRBJ2-3; D possibly matches TRBD1 or TRBD2 (5 bases each). The CDR3 spans 14 residues. Germline V CDR1 and CDR2: MGHDK, SYGVNS. V dropped 6 bases and J dropped 5 bases, with 15 bases sitting between them.

CDR3 amino acids: CASSVTDTDTQYF. In DNA, the CDR3 is TGTGCCAGCAGCGTAACCGACACAGATACGCAGTATTTT. The rearrangement links TRBV9 to TRBJ2-3; D remains ambiguous. Trimming stripped 1 base from V and 2 bases from J, with 5 bases between. The CDR3 covers 13 residues. Germline V gives CDR1 SGDLS, CDR2 YYNGEE.

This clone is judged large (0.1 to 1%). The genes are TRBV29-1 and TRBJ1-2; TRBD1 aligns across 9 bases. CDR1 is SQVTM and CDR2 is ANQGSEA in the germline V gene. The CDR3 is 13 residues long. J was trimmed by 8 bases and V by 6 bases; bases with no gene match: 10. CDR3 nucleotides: TGCAGCGTCCTCGAACAGGGGGCGGGGGGCTACACCTTC. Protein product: CSVLEQGAGGYTF.

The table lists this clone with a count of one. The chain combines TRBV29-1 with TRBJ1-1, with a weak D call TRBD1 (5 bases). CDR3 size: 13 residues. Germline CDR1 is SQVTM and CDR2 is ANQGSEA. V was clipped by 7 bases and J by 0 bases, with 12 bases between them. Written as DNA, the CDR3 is TGCAGCGCTAGTGGACACTTGAACACTGAAGCTTTCTTT. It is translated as CSASGHLNTEAFF.

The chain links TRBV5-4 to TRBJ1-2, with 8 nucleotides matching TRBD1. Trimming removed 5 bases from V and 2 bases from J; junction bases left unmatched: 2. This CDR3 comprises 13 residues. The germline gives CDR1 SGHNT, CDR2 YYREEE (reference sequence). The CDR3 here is CASRTGGNYGYTF. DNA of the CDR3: TGTGCCAGCAGAACAGGGGGAAACTATGGCTACACCTTC.

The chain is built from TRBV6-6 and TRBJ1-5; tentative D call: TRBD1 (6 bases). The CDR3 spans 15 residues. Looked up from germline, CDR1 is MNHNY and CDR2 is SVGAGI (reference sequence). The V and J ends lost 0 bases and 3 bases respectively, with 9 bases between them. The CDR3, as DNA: TGTGCCAGCAGTTACTCACAGGGTAACAATCAGCCCCAGCATTTT. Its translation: CASSYSQGNNQPQHF.

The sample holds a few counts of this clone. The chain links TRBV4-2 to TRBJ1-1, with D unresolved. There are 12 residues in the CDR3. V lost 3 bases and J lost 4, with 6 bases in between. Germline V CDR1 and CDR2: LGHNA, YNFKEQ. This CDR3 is CASSHWGTEAFF. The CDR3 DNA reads TGTGCCAGCAGCCATTGGGGCACTGAAGCTTTCTTT.

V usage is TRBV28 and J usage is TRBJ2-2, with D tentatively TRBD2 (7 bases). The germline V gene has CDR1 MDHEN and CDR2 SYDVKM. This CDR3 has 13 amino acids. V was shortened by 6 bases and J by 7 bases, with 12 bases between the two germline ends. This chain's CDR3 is CASRGGALGELFF. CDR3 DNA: TGTGCCAGCAGGGGGGGGGCACTCGGGGAGCTGTTTTTT.

The CDR3 bases are TGTGCCAGCAGTGCGGGGGTCTATGGCTACACCTTC. It translates to CASSAGVYGYTF. The gene calls are TRBV25-1 and TRBJ1-2; tentative D call: TRBD1 (5 bases). V was shortened by 4 bases and J by 4 bases, with 7 bases between the two germline ends. The V gene's germline CDR1 is MGHDK and CDR2 SYGVNS. This CDR3 spans 12 amino acids.

The CDR3 region is CASSVNPTTGGYEQYF. DNA for the CDR3: TGTGCCAGCAGCGTAAACCCTACGACAGGGGGCTACGAGCAGTACTTC. This chain connects TRBV9 to TRBJ2-7, with TRBD1 identical over 9 bases. Trimming cost V 1 base and J 3 bases; bases outside gene matches: 8. The CDR3 extends over 16 amino acids. The V gene's germline CDR1 is SGDLS and CDR2 YYNGEE.

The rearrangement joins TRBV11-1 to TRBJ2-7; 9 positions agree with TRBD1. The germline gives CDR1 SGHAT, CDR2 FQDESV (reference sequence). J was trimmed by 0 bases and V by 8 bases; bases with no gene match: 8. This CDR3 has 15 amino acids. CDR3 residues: CASFSGQGSSYEQYF. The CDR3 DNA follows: TGTGCCAGCTTCTCGGGACAGGGAAGCTCCTACGAGCAGTACTTC. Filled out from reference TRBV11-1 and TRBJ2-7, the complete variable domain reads EAEVAQSPRYKITEKSQAVAFWCDPISGHATLYWYRQILGQGPELLVQFQDESVVDDSQLPKDRFSAERLKGVDSTLKIQPAELGDSAMYLCASFSGQGSSYEQYFGPGTRLTVT.

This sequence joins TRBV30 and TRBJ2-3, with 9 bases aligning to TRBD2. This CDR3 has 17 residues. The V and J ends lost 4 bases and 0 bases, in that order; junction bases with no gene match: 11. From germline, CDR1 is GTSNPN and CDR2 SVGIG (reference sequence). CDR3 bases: TGTGCCTGGAACATGCGGTCTAGCGGGGTTAGCACAGATACGCAGTATTTT. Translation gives CAWNMRSSGVSTDTQYF.

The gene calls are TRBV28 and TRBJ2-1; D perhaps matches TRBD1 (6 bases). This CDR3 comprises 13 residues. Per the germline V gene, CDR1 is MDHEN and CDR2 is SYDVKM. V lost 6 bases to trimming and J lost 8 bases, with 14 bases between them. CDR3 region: CASSLTGTDEQFF. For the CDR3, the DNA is TGTGCCAGCAGCCTCACAGGGACCGATGAGCAGTTCTTC.

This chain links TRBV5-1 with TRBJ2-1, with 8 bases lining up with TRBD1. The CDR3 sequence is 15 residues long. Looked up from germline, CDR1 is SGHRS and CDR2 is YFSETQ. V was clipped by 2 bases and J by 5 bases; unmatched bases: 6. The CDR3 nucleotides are TGCGCCAGCAGCTTACAGGACAGGGTCAACAATGAGCAGTTCTTC. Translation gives CASSLQDRVNNEQFF.

CDR3 DNA sequence: TGTGCCAGCAGTTTCAGGGGGGCCTTGGGGGGCTACACCTTC. Translating it yields CASSFRGALGGYTF. The chain uses TRBV27 and TRBJ1-2; 7 nucleotides agree with TRBD1. The germline V gene has CDR1 MNHEY and CDR2 SMNVEV (reference sequence). V lost 3 bases to trimming and J lost 8 bases; unmatched junction nucleotides: 9. The CDR3 runs 14 residues.

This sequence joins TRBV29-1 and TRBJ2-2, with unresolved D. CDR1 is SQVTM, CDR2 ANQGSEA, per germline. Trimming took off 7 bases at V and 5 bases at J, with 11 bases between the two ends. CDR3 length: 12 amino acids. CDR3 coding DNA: TGCAGCGGGGGATTCCTAACCGGGGAGCTGTTTTTT. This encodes CSGGFLTGELFF.

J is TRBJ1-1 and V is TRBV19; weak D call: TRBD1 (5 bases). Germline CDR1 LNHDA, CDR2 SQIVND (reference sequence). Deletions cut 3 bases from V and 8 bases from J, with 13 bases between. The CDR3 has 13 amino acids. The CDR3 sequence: CASSMKGTAEAFF. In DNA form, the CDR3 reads TGTGCCAGTAGTATGAAAGGGACGGCCGAAGCTTTCTTT.

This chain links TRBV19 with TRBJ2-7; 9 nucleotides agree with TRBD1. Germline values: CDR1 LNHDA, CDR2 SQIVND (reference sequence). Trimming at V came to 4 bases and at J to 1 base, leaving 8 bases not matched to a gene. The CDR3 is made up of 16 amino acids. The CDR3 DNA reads TGTGCCAGTAGTAGCACCGGGACAGGGACTTCCTACGAGCAGTACTTC. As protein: CASSSTGTGTSYEQYF.

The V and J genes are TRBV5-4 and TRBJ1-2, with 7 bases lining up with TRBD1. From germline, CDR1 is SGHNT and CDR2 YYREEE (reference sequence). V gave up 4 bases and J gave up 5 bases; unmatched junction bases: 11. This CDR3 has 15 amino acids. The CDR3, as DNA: TGTGCCAGCAGCCGGCTCACAGGGGAGGGATATGGCTACACCTTC. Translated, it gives CASSRLTGEGYGYTF.